This T cell receptor (beta chain) derives from a study of T cells in localized non-small cell lung cancer. Sequenced by immunoSEQ multiplex PCR; TCRdb stores in-frame clones only, minus some. The table records a few thousand clones, under 45% of them present only once. V was clipped by 1 base and J by 2 bases, with 6 bases between them. There are 12 residues in the CDR3. Looked up from germline, CDR1 is SQVTM and CDR2 is ANQGSEA. General study points: Heterogeneity cannot be ruled out, as sequencing used one tumor region only. Researchers found a median around 50 of the top 100 tumor clones in adjacent lung. Adjacent uninvolved lung tissue had the highest T cell clonality, exceeding tumor. A higher density of T cells in blood coincided with extended overall survival.

Comment on this clone: What it binds is not known.

This receptor was identified in a man aged 35-75 years with stage I lung adenocarcinoma. This sample comprised lung tumor tissue, obtained before any cancer treatment. The chain employs TRBV29-1 and TRBJ2-7; a weak D match, TRBD1 (5 bases). CDR3 nucleotide sequence: TGCAGCGTTGAAGTGGGGCCCTACGAGCAGTACTTC. Amino acids: CSVEVGPYEQYF.